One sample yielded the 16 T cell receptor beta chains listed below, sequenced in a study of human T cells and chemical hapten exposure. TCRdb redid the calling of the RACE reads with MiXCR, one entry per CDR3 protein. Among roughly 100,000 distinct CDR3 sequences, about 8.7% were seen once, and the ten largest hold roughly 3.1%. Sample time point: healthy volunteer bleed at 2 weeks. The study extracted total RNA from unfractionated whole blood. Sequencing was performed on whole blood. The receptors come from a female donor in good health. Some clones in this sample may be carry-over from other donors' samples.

In nucleotides, the CDR3 is TGTGCCAGCAGCTTACCGGCAGGGACTGAAGCTTTCTTT. Its protein is CASSLPAGTEAFF. The rearrangement uses TRBV7-2 and TRBJ1-1; D may be TRBD1 (5 bases). CDR1 is SGHTA and CDR2 is FQGNSA in the germline V gene. With 2 bases removed from V and 5 bases from J, the gap between germline ends came to 9 bases. The CDR3 length is 13 residues.

The CDR3 is CASSRGLAETQYF. The CDR3, as DNA: TGTGCCAGTAGCCGTGGACTAGCCGAGACCCAGTACTTC. The chain recombines TRBV19 with TRBJ2-5, with 8 positions matching TRBD2. The CDR3 spans 13 residues. The V segment lost 6 bases and the J segment 5 bases; nucleotides outside the gene matches: 5. Germline CDR1 is LNHDA and CDR2 is SQIVND (reference sequence).

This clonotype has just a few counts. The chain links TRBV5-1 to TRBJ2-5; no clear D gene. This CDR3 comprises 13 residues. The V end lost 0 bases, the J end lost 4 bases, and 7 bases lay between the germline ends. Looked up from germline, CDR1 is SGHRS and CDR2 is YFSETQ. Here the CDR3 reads CASSLGLLETQYF. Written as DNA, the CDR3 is TGCGCCAGCAGCTTGGGACTTCTAGAGACCCAGTACTTC.

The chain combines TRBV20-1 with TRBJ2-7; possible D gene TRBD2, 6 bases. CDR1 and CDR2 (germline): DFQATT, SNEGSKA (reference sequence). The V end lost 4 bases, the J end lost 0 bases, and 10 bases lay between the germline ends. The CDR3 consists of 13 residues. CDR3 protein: CSAKGRNSYEQYF. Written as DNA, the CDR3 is TGCAGTGCTAAAGGGAGGAACTCCTACGAGCAGTACTTC.

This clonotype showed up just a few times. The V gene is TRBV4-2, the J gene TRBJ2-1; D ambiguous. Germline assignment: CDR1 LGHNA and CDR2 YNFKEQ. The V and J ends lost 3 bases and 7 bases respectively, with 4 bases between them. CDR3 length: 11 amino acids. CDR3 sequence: CASSQGNEQFF. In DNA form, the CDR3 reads TGTGCCAGCAGCCAGGGAAATGAGCAGTTCTTC.

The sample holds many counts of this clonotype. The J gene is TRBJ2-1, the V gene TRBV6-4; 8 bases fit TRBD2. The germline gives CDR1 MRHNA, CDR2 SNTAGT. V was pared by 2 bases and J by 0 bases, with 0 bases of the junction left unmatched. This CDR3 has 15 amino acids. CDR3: CASSDAGGSYNEQFF. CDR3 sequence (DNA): TGTGCCAGCAGTGACGCGGGAGGCTCCTACAATGAGCAGTTCTTC.

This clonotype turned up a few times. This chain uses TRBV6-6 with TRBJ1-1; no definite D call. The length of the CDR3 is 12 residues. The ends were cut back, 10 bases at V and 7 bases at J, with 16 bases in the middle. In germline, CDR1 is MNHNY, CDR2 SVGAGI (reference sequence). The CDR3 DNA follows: TGTGCCACCTCGGTACTTACCAATGAAGCTTTCTTT. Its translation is CATSVLTNEAFF.

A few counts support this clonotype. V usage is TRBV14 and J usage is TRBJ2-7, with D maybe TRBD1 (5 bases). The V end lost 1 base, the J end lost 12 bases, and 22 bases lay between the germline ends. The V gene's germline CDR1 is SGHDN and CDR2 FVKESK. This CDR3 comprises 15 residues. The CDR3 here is CASSQGFIRGGDRYF. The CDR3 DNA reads TGTGCCAGCAGCCAAGGATTCATTAGGGGTGGCGATCGGTACTTC.

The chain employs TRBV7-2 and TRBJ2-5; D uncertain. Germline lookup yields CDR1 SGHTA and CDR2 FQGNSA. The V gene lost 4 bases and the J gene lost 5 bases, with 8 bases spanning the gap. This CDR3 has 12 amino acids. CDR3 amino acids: CASSSAVETQYF. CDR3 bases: TGTGCCAGCAGCTCCGCGGTCGAGACCCAGTACTTC. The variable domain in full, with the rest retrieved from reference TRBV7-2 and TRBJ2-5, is GAGVSQSPSNKVTEKGKDVELRCDPISGHTALYWYRQSLGQGLEFLIYFQGNSAPDKSGLPSDRFSAERTGGSVSTLTIQRTQQEDSAVYLCASSSAVETQYFGPGTRLLVL.

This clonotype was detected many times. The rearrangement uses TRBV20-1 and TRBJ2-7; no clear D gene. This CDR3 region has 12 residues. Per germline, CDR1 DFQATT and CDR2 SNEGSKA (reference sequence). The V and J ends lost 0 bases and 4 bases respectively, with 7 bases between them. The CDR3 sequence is CSAREDRYEQYF. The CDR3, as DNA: TGCAGTGCTAGAGAGGACCGATACGAGCAGTACTTC.

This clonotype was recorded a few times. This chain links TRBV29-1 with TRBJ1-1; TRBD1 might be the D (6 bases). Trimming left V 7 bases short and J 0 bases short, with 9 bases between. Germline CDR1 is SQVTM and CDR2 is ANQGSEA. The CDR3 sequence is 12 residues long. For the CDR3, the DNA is TGCAGCGGCCGGACAGTGAACACTGAAGCTTTCTTT. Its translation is CSGRTVNTEAFF.

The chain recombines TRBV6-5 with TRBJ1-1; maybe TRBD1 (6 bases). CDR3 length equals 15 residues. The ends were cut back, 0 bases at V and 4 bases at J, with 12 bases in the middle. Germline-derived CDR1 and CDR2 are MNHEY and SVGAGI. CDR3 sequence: CASSYSGGLGTEAFF. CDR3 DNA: TGTGCCAGCAGTTACTCAGGGGGGCTGGGCACTGAAGCTTTCTTT.

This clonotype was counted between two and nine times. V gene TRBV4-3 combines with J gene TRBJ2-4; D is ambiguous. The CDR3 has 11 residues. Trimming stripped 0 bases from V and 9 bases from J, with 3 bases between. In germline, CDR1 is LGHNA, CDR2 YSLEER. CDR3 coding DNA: TGCGCCAGCAGCCAAGATGGCATTCAGTACTTC. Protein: CASSQDGIQYF.

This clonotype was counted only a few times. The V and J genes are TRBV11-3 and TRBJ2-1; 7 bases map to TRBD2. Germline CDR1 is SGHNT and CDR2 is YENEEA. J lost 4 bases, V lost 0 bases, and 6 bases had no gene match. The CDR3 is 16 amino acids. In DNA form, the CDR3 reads TGTGCCAGCAGCTTAGAAGCTGGCGGGGGATACAATGAGCAGTTCTTC. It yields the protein CASSLEAGGGYNEQFF.

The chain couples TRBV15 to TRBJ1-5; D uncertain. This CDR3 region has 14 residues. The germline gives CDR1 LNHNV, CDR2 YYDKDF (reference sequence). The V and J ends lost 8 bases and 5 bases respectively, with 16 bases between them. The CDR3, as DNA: TGTGCCACCTCAGCACAAGGCACCCATCAGCCCCAGCATTTT. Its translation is CATSAQGTHQPQHF.

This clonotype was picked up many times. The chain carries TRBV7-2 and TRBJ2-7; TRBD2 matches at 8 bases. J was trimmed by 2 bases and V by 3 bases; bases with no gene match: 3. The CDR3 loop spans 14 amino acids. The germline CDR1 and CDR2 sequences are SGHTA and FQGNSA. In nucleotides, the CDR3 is TGTGCCAGCAGCTTGAGTAGCGGGGCCTACGAGCAGTACTTC. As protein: CASSLSSGAYEQYF.